The 29 T cell receptor beta chains listed next were all sequenced from one sample in a study of cytomegalovirus exposure and HLA in healthy donors (TCRdb year 2017). Library preparation was by the immunoSEQ multiplex PCR assay. For the multiplex PCR, a mixture combining 60 forward primers for TCR Vbeta segments and 13 reverse primers for TCR Jbeta segments was used. The source is immuneACCESS, and TCRdb retained only in-frame sequences with V and J called. Part of the clones is not carried over; for the studies checked, unresolved V genes explain less than half of this, and the remainder is unexplained. The sample data list tens of thousands of clones, and 67% of these were observed just once. Around 2.3% of the sample is held by the ten biggest clonotypes. Sequencing was done on a sample of PBMCs. The receptors were sampled from a man aged 30 to 39 in good health and CMV-seronegative.

This clone has a handful of counts. The rearrangement joins TRBV7-2 to TRBJ1-1, with TRBD1 matching over 8 bases. Trimming removed 0 bases from V and 4 bases from J; junction bases left unmatched: 10. This CDR3 has 17 amino acids. Looked up from germline, CDR1 is SGHTA and CDR2 is FQGNSA. In nucleotides, the CDR3 is TGTGCCAGCAGCTTAGCCCGGACAGGGCCCGGGTGCACTGAAGCTTTCTTT. Residues: CASSLARTGPGCTEAFF.

This clone came up a few times. CDR3 sequence reads: CSVEVAGEIYNEQFF. CDR3 sequence (DNA): TGCAGCGTTGAAGTAGCGGGGGAGATCTACAATGAGCAGTTCTTC. The V call is TRBV29-1, the J call TRBJ2-1; 9 positions agree with TRBD2. CDR1 and CDR2 from the germline V gene are SQVTM and ANQGSEA. Trimming at V came to 1 base and at J to 3 bases, leaving 4 bases not matched to a gene. This CDR3 is 15 amino acids long.

The chain couples TRBV29-1 to TRBJ2-1; D is uncertain. The CDR3 sequence is 12 residues long. Trimming took 1 base from V and 3 from J, leaving 4 bases between them. Germline CDR1 reads SQVTM; CDR2 reads ANQGSEA. The DNA of the CDR3 is TGCAGCGTTGAAGGTTACTACAATGAGCAGTTCTTC. Encoded protein: CSVEGYYNEQFF.

This chain uses TRBV7-9 with TRBJ2-2, with 7 bases identical to TRBD2. V shed 1 base, J shed 1 base, and the junction held 3 bases outside the gene matches. The CDR3 spans 16 residues. Germline V gene sequence: CDR1 SEHNR, CDR2 FQNEAQ (reference sequence). The CDR3 DNA is TGTGCCAGCAGCTTAGATCCTAGCGGGAACACCGGGGAGCTGTTTTTT. It codes for CASSLDPSGNTGELFF.

This clone has more than one count but fewer than ten. The chain uses TRBV10-3 and TRBJ1-5, with 8 bases aligning to TRBD1. The ends lost 4 bases at V and 4 bases at J; junction bases unmatched: 6. The CDR3 has 15 residues. Germline V gene sequence: CDR1 ENHRY, CDR2 SYGVKD. The CDR3 loop is CAISADRAVNQPQHF. CDR3 nucleotide sequence: TGTGCCATCAGTGCGGACAGGGCTGTTAATCAGCCCCAGCATTTT.

This clone was seen more than once but under ten times. The rearrangement joins TRBV30 to TRBJ2-1; D remains ambiguous. The germline V gene has CDR1 GTSNPN and CDR2 SVGIG (reference sequence). The CDR3 consists of 13 residues. V dropped 1 base and J dropped 5 bases, with 9 bases sitting between them. This chain's CDR3 is CAWSAQSNNEQFF. CDR3 bases: TGTGCCTGGAGTGCACAGTCAAACAATGAGCAGTTCTTC.

The chain links TRBV30 to TRBJ1-1; D is unresolved. Trimming cost V 0 bases and J 8 bases, with 16 bases left between them. CDR1 and CDR2 (germline): GTSNPN, SVGIG (reference sequence). The CDR3 runs 14 residues. The CDR3 sequence: CAWSVPQSPVEAFF. The DNA of the CDR3 is TGTGCCTGGAGTGTACCACAGTCTCCTGTAGAAGCTTTCTTT.

The chain employs TRBV14 and TRBJ1-3; the D gene is possibly TRBD1 (6 bases). V shed 3 bases and J shed 5 bases, with 11 bases lying between them. Germline CDR1 is SGHDN and CDR2 is FVKESK. The CDR3 consists of 14 residues. This chain's CDR3 is CASSQDSLRNTIYF. The CDR3 DNA reads as TGTGCCAGCAGCCAGGACAGTTTGAGAAACACCATATATTTT.

The V gene is TRBV6-1, the J gene TRBJ2-2, with D possibly matching TRBD2 (5 bases). This CDR3 has 13 amino acids. The V gene's germline CDR1 is MNHNS and CDR2 SASEGT. V was shortened by 7 bases and J by 6 bases, with 12 bases between the two germline ends. The CDR3 DNA sequence: TGTGCCAGCAAACTAGAATTTGCCGGGGAGCTGTTTTTT. It yields the protein CASKLEFAGELFF.

This clone was recorded a few times. This rearrangement joins TRBV7-2 to TRBJ2-7; the D gene is possibly TRBD1 (5 bases). The CDR3 totals 14 residues. In germline, CDR1 is SGHTA, CDR2 FQGNSA. The V end was cut by 1 base, the J end by 6 bases, with 13 bases between. CDR3 coding DNA: TGTGCCAGCAGCTTAGAACCAGGGCGAGGCGAGCAGTACTTC. Translated, it gives CASSLEPGRGEQYF.

By sample fraction, this clone is medium-sized. The chain links TRBV4-2 to TRBJ2-2, with 11 bases identical to TRBD2. With V trimmed by 6 bases and J by 3 bases, 3 bases remained unmatched. The CDR3 covers 15 residues. Germline CDR1 and CDR2: LGHNA and YNFKEQ. CDR3 nucleotide sequence: TGTGCCAGCAGGGATAGCGGGAGGGACACCGGGGAGCTGTTTTTT. Protein product: CASRDSGRDTGELFF.

The chain is built from TRBV2 and TRBJ2-7; D is uncertain. From germline, CDR1 is SNHLY and CDR2 FYNNEI. This CDR3 has 15 amino acids. Trimming pared 6 bases from V and 0 bases from J, leaving 15 bases between. The CDR3 bases are TGTGCCAGCAGATTTTCCCAGGCAAGCTCCTACGAGCAGTACTTC. It codes for CASRFSQASSYEQYF.

This chain links TRBV7-8 with TRBJ2-7, with D maybe TRBD1 (6 bases). The germline V and J ends were trimmed by 5 bases and 2 bases, with 19 bases remaining between them. Per the germline V gene, CDR1 is SGHVS and CDR2 is FQNEAQ. The CDR3 runs to 16 residues. CDR3 in DNA: TGTGCCAGCAGCCCGCACAGGGTTCCAGGGGCCTACGAGCAGTACTTC. It encodes CASSPHRVPGAYEQYF.

The V call is TRBV27, the J call TRBJ1-1; TRBD1 matches 8 bases. The V and J ends lost 5 bases and 5 bases, in that order; junction bases with no gene match: 16. Germline CDR1 MNHEY, CDR2 SMNVEV (reference sequence). This CDR3 comprises 17 residues. CDR3 nucleotide sequence: TGTGCCAGCAGTATGGTCCTCAACCAGGGGGCGTATACTGAAGCTTTCTTT. It is translated as CASSMVLNQGAYTEAFF.

This clone has just a few counts. V usage is TRBV30 and J usage is TRBJ1-2, with D possibly being TRBD1 (6 bases). Trimming pared 6 bases from V and 4 bases from J, leaving 15 bases between. CDR1 and CDR2 from the germline V gene are GTSNPN and SVGIG (reference sequence). The CDR3 totals 13 residues. This CDR3 is CACSRTGPYGYTF. For the CDR3, the DNA is TGTGCCTGCTCCCGTACAGGGCCCTATGGCTACACCTTC.

The rearrangement uses TRBV15 and TRBJ2-7, with unresolved D. The V end was cut by 5 bases, the J end by 0 bases, with 11 bases between. The germline V gene encodes CDR1 LNHNV and CDR2 YYDKDF (reference sequence). This CDR3 is built from 14 residues. The CDR3 DNA sequence: TGTGCCACCAGCTTAAGCTCCATCTCCTACGAGCAGTACTTC. Protein sequence: CATSLSSISYEQYF.

The chain couples TRBV5-4 to TRBJ2-7, with D unclear. The germline gives CDR1 SGHNT, CDR2 YYREEE (reference sequence). Trimming stripped 0 bases from V and 0 bases from J, with 10 bases between. The CDR3 sequence is 15 residues long. The DNA for the CDR3 is TGTGCCAGCAGCTTGGGAGGCAGTAGCTCCTACGAGCAGTACTTC. Its protein product is CASSLGGSSSYEQYF. The whole variable domain, remainder taken from reference TRBV5-4 and TRBJ2-7, is ETGVTQSPTHLIKTRGQQVTLRCSSQSGHNTVSWYQQALGQGPQFIFQYYREEENGRGNFPPRFSGLQFPNYSSELNVNALELDDSALYLCASSLGGSSSYEQYFGPGTRLTVT.

This clone was picked up a small number of times. V is TRBV7-9 and J is TRBJ1-1, with 7 bases fitting TRBD1. The CDR3 spans 15 residues. Per germline, CDR1 SEHNR and CDR2 FQNEAQ (reference sequence). With 4 bases clipped from V and 3 bases from J, the junction kept 8 bases outside the gene matches. The CDR3 sequence is CASSYTGVPYTEAFF. The DNA for the CDR3 is TGTGCCAGCAGCTACACAGGGGTCCCGTACACTGAAGCTTTCTTT.

The V call is TRBV9, the J call TRBJ2-1; D is ambiguous. Germline V gives CDR1 SGDLS, CDR2 YYNGEE. Trimming pared 0 bases from V and 10 bases from J, leaving 8 bases between. The CDR3 is 12 residues long. CDR3 bases: TGTGCCAGCAGCGTAGGTTCCCAAGAGCAGTTCTTC. Its protein product is CASSVGSQEQFF.

V usage is TRBV5-6 and J usage is TRBJ2-4; 10 bases line up with TRBD1. The CDR3 runs 14 residues. The germline V gene has CDR1 SGHDT and CDR2 YYEEEE. The junction had 4 bases not matched to a gene; V was cut back by 2 bases and J by 8 bases. CDR3 DNA: TGTGCCAGCAGCTTCGGGACAGGGGTCCACATTCAGTACTTC. Protein sequence: CASSFGTGVHIQYF.

The rearrangement joins TRBV7-9 to TRBJ2-5; D perhaps matches TRBD2 (5 bases). The CDR3 sequence is 12 residues long. Trimming left V 3 bases short and J 3 bases short, with 5 bases between. Germline lookup yields CDR1 SEHNR and CDR2 FQNEAQ (reference sequence). In nucleotides, the CDR3 is TGTGCCAGCAGCTTCGGGGAAGAGACCCAGTACTTC. This translates into CASSFGEETQYF.

The chain employs TRBV25-1 and TRBJ1-1; D gene ambiguous. This CDR3 comprises 15 residues. The germline gives CDR1 MGHDK, CDR2 SYGVNS. Trimming stripped 3 bases from V and 2 bases from J, with 13 bases between. The CDR3, as DNA: TGTGCCAGCAGTGATCTAGAACGGAGCAACACTGAAGCTTTCTTT. It specifies CASSDLERSNTEAFF.

This chain joins TRBV18 and TRBJ1-5, with TRBD1 identical over 10 bases. CDR1 is KGHSH, CDR2 LQKENI, per germline. V shed 2 bases, J shed 4 bases, and the junction held 8 bases outside the gene matches. The CDR3 is 17 residues long. The CDR3 bases are TGTGCCAGCTCACCAAATGAAGGGACAGGGGCAAATCAGCCCCAGCATTTT. Encoded protein: CASSPNEGTGANQPQHF.

The chain links TRBV4-1 to TRBJ1-2; D is unresolved. The CDR3 spans 16 residues. In germline, CDR1 is MGHRA, CDR2 YSYEKL. Deletions cut 3 bases from V and 3 bases from J, with 17 bases between. CDR3: CASSQTLRDNDYGYTF. In DNA, the CDR3 is TGCGCCAGCAGCCAGACTCTACGGGATAATGACTATGGCTACACCTTC.

The V call is TRBV6-5, the J call TRBJ2-1, with 8 bases aligning to TRBD1. Per germline, CDR1 MNHEY and CDR2 SVGAGI. V gave up 6 bases and J gave up 4 bases; unmatched junction bases: 8. The CDR3 consists of 15 residues. The CDR3 loop is CASRGTGGYYNEQFF. CDR3 sequence (DNA): TGTGCCAGCAGGGGTACAGGGGGGTATTACAATGAGCAGTTCTTC.

The chain uses TRBV9 and TRBJ1-1; weak D call: TRBD1 (6 bases). In germline, CDR1 is SGDLS, CDR2 YYNGEE. The CDR3 covers 14 residues. Trimming left V 4 bases short and J 0 bases short, with 10 bases between. The CDR3 sequence is CASSSTGLNTEAFF. The DNA of the CDR3 is TGTGCCAGCAGCTCGACAGGTCTGAACACTGAAGCTTTCTTT.

This chain uses TRBV5-8 with TRBJ2-7; no definite D call. This CDR3 spans 14 amino acids. V was shortened by 1 base and J by 3 bases, with 11 bases between the two germline ends. Germline CDR1 reads SGHTS; CDR2 reads YDEGEE. CDR3 loop: CASSLYFTSYEQYF. The CDR3, as DNA: TGTGCCAGCAGCTTGTATTTTACAAGCTACGAGCAGTACTTC.

Only a few counts were recorded for this clone. The chain uses TRBV9 and TRBJ2-1, with TRBD2 matching 8 bases. Per germline, CDR1 SGDLS and CDR2 YYNGEE. The CDR3 is 15 amino acids. After removal of 0 bases from V and 7 bases from J, the junction contained 6 bases not matched to a gene. The CDR3 reads CASSVDGTRKNEQFF. The CDR3 DNA follows: TGTGCCAGCAGCGTAGATGGGACTAGGAAGAATGAGCAGTTCTTC.

The genes are TRBV5-1 and TRBJ1-2, with D uncertain. The CDR3 consists of 12 residues. V lost 5 bases and J 0 bases, leaving 5 bases between the germline ends. The germline V gene has CDR1 SGHRS and CDR2 YFSETQ. The CDR3 region has the DNA TGCGCCAGCAGGGAGGCTAACTATGGCTACACCTTC. Translated, it gives CASREANYGYTF.